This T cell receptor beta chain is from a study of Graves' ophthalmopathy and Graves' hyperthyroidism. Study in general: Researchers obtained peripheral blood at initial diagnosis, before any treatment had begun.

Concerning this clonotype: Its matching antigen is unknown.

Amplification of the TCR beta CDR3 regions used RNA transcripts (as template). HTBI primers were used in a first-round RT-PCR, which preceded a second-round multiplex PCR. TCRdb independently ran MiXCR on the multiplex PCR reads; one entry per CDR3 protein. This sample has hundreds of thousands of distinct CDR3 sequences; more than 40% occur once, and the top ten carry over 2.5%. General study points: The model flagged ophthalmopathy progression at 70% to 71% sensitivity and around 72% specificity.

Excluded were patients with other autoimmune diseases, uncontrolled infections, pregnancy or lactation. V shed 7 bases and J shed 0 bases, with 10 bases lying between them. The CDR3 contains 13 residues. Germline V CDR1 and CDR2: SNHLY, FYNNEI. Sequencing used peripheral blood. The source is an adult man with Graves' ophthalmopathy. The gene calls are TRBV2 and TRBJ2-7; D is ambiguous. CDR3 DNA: TGTGCCAGCATTTTGACGGCCTCCTACGAGCAGTACTTC. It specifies CASILTASYEQYF.